These T cell receptor beta chains were read from a single sample in a study of T-cell reconstitution after alpha-beta-depleted transplantation in children. TCRdb redid the calling of the PCR reads with MiXCR, one entry per CDR3 protein. The table has around 440,000 distinct CDR3 sequences, about 17% seen once; the top ten hold under 30%. This specimen was PBMCs, mostly from graft donor cells, taken 360 days after TCRalphabeta/CD19-depleted stem cell transplant. The receptors were gathered from a boy less than two years old who had a stem cell transplant for Wiskott-Aldrich syndrome, so the T cells may come from the graft donor. The CDR3 runs from the conserved cysteine through the conserved F or W. The order of the fields is V gene, CDR3 protein.

TRBV9,CASSASGTGGYGYTF
TRBV20-1,CSASPFITPGANVLTF
TRBV2,CASTPGLAGGPKRTDTQYF
TRBV6-2/TRBV6-3,CASRAHSGTVSYNEQFF
TRBV20-1,CSANILAGGFHEQYF
TRBV5-1,CASRPQRGGEAFF
TRBV7-8,CASSPGPLGRSDTQYF
TRBV3-1,CASSQDPAVRTEAFF
TRBV12-3/TRBV12-4,CASRAESSYNEQFF
TRBV5-1,CASSLLLASDNEQFF
TRBV14,CASSQDLQGSTDTQYF
TRBV20-1,CSARARGRAPYEQYF
TRBV20-1,CSARIREGLRNEQFF
TRBV9,CASSETWSAGANVLTF
TRBV4-1,CASKPSEGIGNQPQHF
TRBV12-3/TRBV12-4,CASNPRGEGPGELFF
TRBV25-1,CASSEYSGTGGLVYEQFF
TRBV7-2,CASSARLAGLLTDTQYF
TRBV7-6,CASSLVDRRETQYF
TRBV7-9,CASSQVYEQYF
TRBV24-1,CATGGSKRVYNEQFF
TRBV5-1,CASSLGGQGDTYADTQYF
TRBV11-2,CASSPGPGELFF
TRBV27,CASTATSGGARNEQFF
TRBV7-7,CASSLSTTVGLYNEQFF
TRBV12-3/TRBV12-4,CASSLAGALSYEQYF
TRBV4-3,CASSPGPDSPTDTQYF
TRBV25-1,CASSERAVNTEAFF
TRBV4-1,CASSQDHRPDLAKNIQYF
TRBV7-6,CASSPYSGSNEQYF
TRBV12-3/TRBV12-4,CASSLWLRGLETQYF
TRBV10-3,CAISPIPPYEQYF
TRBV20-1,CSARPPGQGTWGTQYF